Listed below are T cell receptor beta chains from one sample, sequenced in a study of blood T cell repertoires in COVID-19. Here immunoSEQ multiplex PCR was the method, and the copy in TCRdb shows in-frame clones only, minus some. The repertoire includes about 380,000 clones, more than 70% of them detected once, and 0.9% to 1.5% sits in the top ten. Sequencing was performed on PBMCs or T cells enriched from blood (not recorded which). These receptors all stem from a woman aged 18-29 years who had recovered from COVID-19. CDR3s include the opening cysteine and the closing phenylalanine or tryptophan.

J gene,V gene,CDR3 protein
TRBJ2-3,TRBV5-1,CASSLGPGVGTDTQYF
TRBJ1-4,TRBV18,CASSRREGLGEKLFF
TRBJ2-2,TRBV9,CASSVATGFTGELFF
TRBJ1-1,TRBV7-3,CASSAGVNTEAFF
TRBJ2-4,TRBV10-3,CAISEPGTSGGAWAKNIQYF
TRBJ1-5,TRBV24-1,CATRSAGNQPQHF
TRBJ2-2,TRBV29-1,CSVRGTSGDTGELFF
TRBJ1-1,TRBV30,CAWTHPAGLTGTEAFF
TRBJ2-2,TRBV28,CASSDLIGSGGELFF
TRBJ2-3,TRBV7-2,CASSLGGRGDTQYF
TRBJ2-2,TRBV2,CASGIANTGELFF
TRBJ1-1,TRBV11-3,CASSPREAMNTEAFF
TRBJ2-1,TRBV4-2,CASSRNLAENDNEQFF
TRBJ1-5,TRBV19,CASSIDKGGGNQPQHF
TRBJ1-5,TRBV5-4,CASSDQGVNQPQHF
TRBJ2-1,TRBV11-2,CASSAGTGEIHEQFF
TRBJ2-1,TRBV5-4,CASSSPLAREQFF
TRBJ1-6,TRBV6-5,CASTGTASSPLHF
TRBJ2-3,TRBV20-1,CSASSGGRADTQYF
TRBJ2-7,TRBV28,CAVGGWDRKYEQYF
TRBJ2-2,TRBV28,CASSWGAGGRYVTGELFF
TRBJ1-1,TRBV10-2,CASSVSLNTEAFF
TRBJ2-7,TRBV27,CASSLTGAYEQYF
TRBJ2-1,TRBV9,CASSVGSSYNEQFF
TRBJ2-3,TRBV2,CASSEMVGGTDTQYF
TRBJ2-7,TRBV4-3,CASSHYLPSGTPPYEQYF
TRBJ2-7,TRBV5-4,CASSFGSGQGFREQYF
TRBJ1-2,TRBV19,CASSMETSGGYTF
TRBJ1-1,TRBV4-1,CASSQDGRGTEAFF
TRBJ1-5,TRBV4-1,CASSQVNRGNQPQHF
TRBJ2-1,TRBV10-3,CAIRKRRVKGVHNEQFF
TRBJ1-2,TRBV28,CASRGEPPANYGYTF
TRBJ2-7,TRBV11-2,CASSLNRGEQYF
TRBJ2-2,TRBV18,CASSPKGQTEGTGELFF
TRBJ1-2,TRBV7-3,CASSPGQGASGYTF
TRBJ2-3,TRBV9,CASAPHLAGTTDTQYF
TRBJ1-1,TRBV19,CASSMGRNTEAFF
TRBJ2-2,TRBV13,CASSWTTLKRGGPTGELFF
TRBJ2-1,TRBV6-4,CASSDDTHNEQFF
TRBJ1-5,TRBV18,CASSSGQVINQPQHF
TRBJ1-1,TRBV18,CASSPVEFMNTEAFF
TRBJ1-6,TRBV18,CASSRDRVGSPLHF
TRBJ2-7,TRBV5-1,CASRGQGPGEQYF
TRBJ2-3,TRBV5-4,CASSLGTSGGLITDTQYF
TRBJ1-5,TRBV6-4,CASSEQGNQPQHF
TRBJ1-1,TRBV19,CASSPQGASGTEAFF
TRBJ1-2,TRBV6-5,CASPRTGEGDGYTF
TRBJ1-2,TRBV9,CASSVAGTEYGYTF
TRBJ1-2,TRBV3-1/TRBV3-2,CASSQDPQGEPAFGYTF
TRBJ1-2,TRBV7-9,CASSITGGNGYTF